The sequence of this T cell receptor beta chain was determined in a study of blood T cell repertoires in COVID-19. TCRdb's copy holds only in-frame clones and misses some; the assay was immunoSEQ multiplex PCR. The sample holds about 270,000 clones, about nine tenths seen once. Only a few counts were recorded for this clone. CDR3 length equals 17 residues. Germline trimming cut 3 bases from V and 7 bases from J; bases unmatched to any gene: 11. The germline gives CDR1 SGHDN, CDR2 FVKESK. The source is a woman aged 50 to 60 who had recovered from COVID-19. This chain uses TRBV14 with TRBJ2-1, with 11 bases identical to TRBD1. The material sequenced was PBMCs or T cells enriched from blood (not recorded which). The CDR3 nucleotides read TGTGCCAGCAGCCATCTTCCGGGACAGGGGGGCTTGAATGAGCAGTTCTTC. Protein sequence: CASSHLPGQGGLNEQFF.